This entry lists 18 T cell receptor beta chains sequenced from one sample in a study of blood T cell repertoires in COVID-19 (dated by TCRdb to 2020 to 2022). Preparation of the library involved the immunoSEQ multiplex PCR assay. TCRdb's version of the immuneACCESS table is confined to in-frame rearrangements and falls short of the full clone set. An unresolved V gene accounts for under half of the shortfall where checked; the remainder is of unknown origin. This sample is represented by roughly 170,000 clones; approximately 81% of them were singletons. Around 18% of the sample rests with the top ten. The sequencing sample was made of PBMCs or T cells enriched from blood (not recorded which). The receptors come from a man between 60 and 70 years old who had recovered from COVID-19.

A single count supports this clone. This chain joins TRBV30 and TRBJ2-3; TRBD1 might be the D (7 bases). Trimming took 4 bases from V and 5 from J, leaving 13 bases between them. CDR3 length: 13 amino acids. The germline V gene encodes CDR1 GTSNPN and CDR2 SVGIG (reference sequence). CDR3 bases: TGTGCCTGGACGGGGCAGGGGGGAGATACGCAGTATTTT. Translated: CAWTGQGGDTQYF. Supplemented by reference TRBV30 and TRBJ2-3, the full variable domain reads SQTIHQWPATLVQPVGSPLSLECTVEGTSNPNLYWYRQAAGRGLQLLFYSVGIGQISSEVPQNLSASRPQDRQFILSSKKLLLSDSGFYLCAWTGQGGDTQYFGPGTRLTVL.

The CDR3 DNA is TGTGCCAGTAGTGCCGAAGGGGGATCGTACACCGGGGAGCTGTTTTTT. As protein: CASSAEGGSYTGELFF. This chain connects TRBV19 to TRBJ2-2; D perhaps matches TRBD1 (6 bases). The CDR3 runs 16 residues. V gave up 5 bases and J gave up 3 bases, with 16 bases separating them. Germline CDR1 is LNHDA and CDR2 is SQIVND (reference sequence).

This clone has more than one count but fewer than ten. This chain links TRBV5-4 with TRBJ1-2; D unclear. The CDR3 is 12 amino acids. Trimming removed 4 bases at V and 7 bases at J, with 11 bases between. Germline V gene lookup returns CDR1 SGHNT and CDR2 YYREEE (reference sequence). CDR3 bases: TGTGCCAGCAGCCCCGACAACGTTGGCTACACCTTC. It codes for CASSPDNVGYTF.

The V call is TRBV5-1, the J call TRBJ1-1; TRBD1 might be the D (6 bases). Trimming cost V 4 bases and J 3 bases, with 13 bases left between them. From germline, CDR1 is SGHRS and CDR2 YFSETQ. This CDR3 has 14 amino acids. The CDR3 sequence is CASSGNGQYTEAFF. In nucleotides, the CDR3 is TGCGCCAGCAGCGGGAATGGACAGTACACTGAAGCTTTCTTT.

V and J are TRBV24-1 and TRBJ2-2; tentatively, D is TRBD1 (6 bases). Germline-derived CDR1 and CDR2 are KGHDR and SFDVKD. The CDR3 length is 16 residues. Trimming took 4 bases from V and 6 from J, leaving 17 bases between them. The CDR3: CATSDPQGEGAGELFF. The CDR3 bases are TGTGCCACCAGTGACCCTCAGGGTGAGGGGGCCGGGGAGCTGTTTTTT.

The chain carries TRBV28 and TRBJ2-7; TRBD1 agrees at 7 bases. J gave up 6 bases and V 1 base, and 9 bases lay outside the gene matches. CDR1 is MDHEN and CDR2 is SYDVKM in the germline V gene. The CDR3 spans 15 residues. CDR3: CASSLYNRGRREQYF. The CDR3 nucleotides are TGTGCCAGCAGTTTATACAACAGGGGCCGGCGCGAGCAGTACTTC. Drawing the rest from reference TRBV28 and TRBJ2-7, the complete variable domain is DVKVTQSSRYLVKRTGEKVFLECVQDMDHENMFWYRQDPGLGLRLIYFSYDVKMKEKGDIPEGYSVSREKKERFSLILESASTNQTSMYLCASSLYNRGRREQYFGPGTRLTVT.

This clone has more than one count but fewer than ten. V and J are TRBV9 and TRBJ2-1, with TRBD1 as a possible D gene (6 bases). This CDR3 comprises 14 residues. CDR1 and CDR2 from the germline V gene are SGDLS and YYNGEE. V lost 0 bases and J 8 bases, leaving 12 bases between the germline ends. The CDR3 is CASSVGGLAYEQFF. The CDR3 DNA sequence: TGTGCCAGCAGCGTAGGGGGGCTAGCCTATGAGCAGTTCTTC.

This chain uses TRBV11-3 with TRBJ2-7; a possible D gene is TRBD1 (6 bases). Deletions cut 5 bases from V and 3 bases from J, with 17 bases between. Germline CDR1 reads SGHNT; CDR2 reads YENEEA. The CDR3 has 15 amino acids. The CDR3 region is CASSPGARDNYEQYF. For the CDR3, the DNA is TGTGCCAGCAGCCCTGGGGCCCGGGACAACTACGAGCAGTACTTC. Full variable domain (rest looked up from reference TRBV11-3 and TRBJ2-7): EAGVVQSPRYKIIEKKQPVAFWCNPISGHNTLYWYLQNLGQGPELLIRYENEEAVDDSQLPKDRFSAERLKGVDSTLKIQPAELGDSAVYLCASSPGARDNYEQYFGPGTRLTVT.

The chain joins TRBV6-1 to TRBJ1-1; D might be TRBD1 (6 bases). The CDR3 has 16 residues. Germline assignment: CDR1 MNHNS and CDR2 SASEGT. The V and J ends lost 3 bases and 3 bases respectively, with 17 bases between them. The DNA of the CDR3 is TGTGCCAGCAGTGACGGGACACCCGTCCGCCACACTGAAGCTTTCTTT. It specifies CASSDGTPVRHTEAFF.

This sequence joins TRBV10-3 and TRBJ2-2, with D maybe TRBD1 (5 bases). Trimming removed 3 bases from V and 1 base from J, with 9 bases in between. The CDR3 extends over 15 amino acids. The germline V gene encodes CDR1 ENHRY and CDR2 SYGVKD. In DNA, the CDR3 is TGTGCCATCAGTGAAAGGGGAAGGAACACCGGGGAGCTGTTTTTT. Its protein is CAISERGRNTGELFF.

The CDR3 region is CSVATGTGGNYGYTF. CDR3 DNA sequence: TGCAGCGTAGCGACCGGGACAGGGGGCAACTATGGCTACACCTTC. The V and J genes are TRBV29-1 and TRBJ1-2, with 12 bases that match TRBD1. The CDR3 consists of 15 residues. With 6 bases clipped from V and 2 bases from J, the junction kept 7 bases outside the gene matches. The germline V gene has CDR1 SQVTM and CDR2 ANQGSEA.

This clone came up once. V usage is TRBV5-4 and J usage is TRBJ2-1; D remains ambiguous. The V and J ends lost 0 bases and 5 bases respectively, with 9 bases between them. CDR1 is SGHNT and CDR2 is YYREEE in the germline V gene (reference sequence). The CDR3 length is 14 residues. The CDR3 nucleotides are TGTGCCAGCAGCTTGGTCTCCCAGAACAATGAGCAGTTCTTC. As protein: CASSLVSQNNEQFF.

The V gene is TRBV12-3 or TRBV12-4, the J gene TRBJ2-1, with a possible D match to TRBD2 (5 bases). The CDR3 spans 13 residues. V was shortened by 3 bases and J by 4 bases, with 7 bases between the two germline ends. The CDR3 sequence: CASSLGEYNEQFF. CDR3 DNA: TGTGCCAGCAGTTTGGGAGAATACAATGAGCAGTTCTTC.

The chain combines TRBV2 with TRBJ2-1; possible D gene TRBD2, 6 bases. V gave up 11 bases and J gave up 0 bases, with 20 bases separating them. Germline V gene data show CDR1 as SNHLY and CDR2 as FYNNEI. The CDR3 sequence is 16 residues long. In DNA form, the CDR3 reads TGTGCCCTTACGGAAAGCGGGCCAGGCTCCTACAATGAGCAGTTCTTC. It yields the protein CALTESGPGSYNEQFF.

The genes are TRBV7-9 and TRBJ1-3, with D unresolved. V was trimmed by 3 bases and J by 2 bases, leaving 8 bases between them. This CDR3 comprises 14 residues. Germline V CDR1 and CDR2: SEHNR, FQNEAQ (reference sequence). CDR3 coding DNA: TGTGCCAGCAGCTTTGGCGAGGCTGGAAACACCATATATTTT. It translates to CASSFGEAGNTIYF.

A single count supports this clone. The J gene is TRBJ2-3, the V gene TRBV2; D unresolved. The ends were cut back, 3 bases at V and 2 bases at J, with 6 bases in the middle. This CDR3 has 13 amino acids. CDR1 SNHLY and CDR2 FYNNEI come from the germline V gene. The CDR3 DNA follows: TGTGCCAGCAGTGACCCAATCACAGATACGCAGTATTTT. Protein product: CASSDPITDTQYF.

V gene TRBV7-8 combines with J gene TRBJ2-7, with a weak D call TRBD2 (5 bases). The V gene's germline CDR1 is SGHVS and CDR2 FQNEAQ. CDR3 length equals 12 residues. V was clipped by 5 bases and J by 5 bases, with 10 bases between them. The CDR3 is CASSRRLHEQYF. CDR3 sequence (DNA): TGTGCCAGCAGCCGGAGGCTTCACGAGCAGTACTTC.

The chain combines TRBV28 with TRBJ1-4; possible D gene TRBD1, 5 bases. V was cut by 5 bases and J by 5 bases, with 15 bases left in between. This CDR3 spans 15 amino acids. Germline V gene data show CDR1 as MDHEN and CDR2 as SYDVKM. CDR3 nucleotides: TGTGCCAGCAGTACCCGCATAGGGGTAAATGAAAAACTGTTTTTT. As protein: CASSTRIGVNEKLFF.